These 25 T cell receptor beta chains originate from one sample sequenced in a study of OX40 agonist ivuxolimab in advanced cancers. Here immunoSEQ multiplex PCR was the method, and the copy in TCRdb shows in-frame clones only, minus some. The table lists about 110,000 clones, roughly nine tenths of them singletons. Sequenced material: CD4+ or CD8+ T cells sorted from blood, taken in a trial of the OX40 agonist ivuxolimab. These receptors all stem from an adult with an advanced solid tumor such as melanoma, head and neck, liver or kidney cancer.

The rearrangement links TRBV7-2 to TRBJ1-2; 7 bases fit TRBD1. V shed 2 bases and J 6 bases; nucleotides not matched to a gene: 6. This CDR3 has 14 residues. Germline values: CDR1 SGHTA, CDR2 FQGNSA. Written as DNA, the CDR3 is TGTGCCAGCAGCTTAATCGCAGGGGGGCATGGCTACACCTTC. This encodes CASSLIAGGHGYTF.

J is TRBJ2-3 and V is TRBV5-1, with TRBD1 matching over 7 bases. This CDR3 has 18 amino acids. Germline CDR1 SGHRS, CDR2 YFSETQ. Trimming took 0 bases from V and 2 from J; bases not matched to a gene: 12. CDR3 loop: CASSLGTGVALLTDTQYF. Written as DNA, the CDR3 is TGCGCCAGCAGCTTGGGTACAGGGGTAGCCTTGCTCACAGATACGCAGTATTTT.

The gene calls are TRBV30 and TRBJ2-5, with D perhaps TRBD2 (5 bases). The CDR3 length is 12 residues. Germline CDR1 is GTSNPN and CDR2 is SVGIG (reference sequence). V was shortened by 4 bases and J by 3 bases, with 9 bases between the two germline ends. The CDR3 region is CAWTKGEETQYF. CDR3 bases: TGTGCCTGGACAAAGGGAGAAGAGACCCAGTACTTC.

This sequence joins TRBV5-1 and TRBJ1-2; weak D call: TRBD1 (5 bases). Trimming removed 2 bases from V and 2 bases from J, with 7 bases in between. From germline, CDR1 is SGHRS and CDR2 YFSETQ. The CDR3 length is 13 residues. CDR3 in amino acids: CASSLGANYGYTF. As DNA, the CDR3 is TGCGCCAGCAGCTTAGGGGCCAACTATGGCTACACCTTC. Variable domain in full (rest from reference TRBV5-1 and TRBJ1-2): KAGVTQTPRYLIKTRGQQVTLSCSPISGHRSVSWYQQTPGQGLQFLFEYFSETQRNKGNFPGRFSGRQFSNSRSEMNVSTLELGDSALYLCASSLGANYGYTFGSGTRLTVV.

The CDR3 sequence: CASSFGPKREQYF. The CDR3 bases are TGTGCCAGCAGTTTTGGGCCCAAGAGGGAGCAGTACTTC. The V call is TRBV27, the J call TRBJ2-7; D is unresolved. CDR1 is MNHEY and CDR2 is SMNVEV in the germline V gene (reference sequence). The CDR3 loop spans 13 amino acids. V was trimmed by 3 bases and J by 7 bases, leaving 13 bases between them.

This clone was detected only a few times. The chain uses TRBV18 and TRBJ2-5; tentatively, D is TRBD1 or TRBD2 (5 bases each). Germline CDR1 reads KGHSH; CDR2 reads LQKENI. The CDR3 loop spans 14 amino acids. The ends were cut back, 6 bases at V and 4 bases at J, with 15 bases in the middle. Written as DNA, the CDR3 is TGTGCCAGCTCCATACGAGGGGCCGCAGAGACCCAGTACTTC. It translates to CASSIRGAAETQYF.

Here the CDR3 reads CASSAGTSPFF. The CDR3 nucleotides are TGTGCCAGCAGTGCCGGGACTAGCCCGTTCTTC. The chain employs TRBV2 and TRBJ2-1, with TRBD2 identical over 9 bases. CDR3 length equals 11 residues. V trimming: 4 bases; J trimming: 15 bases; junction bases outside the gene matches: 4. CDR1 is SNHLY, CDR2 FYNNEI, per germline. Full variable domain (missing parts from reference TRBV2 and TRBJ2-1): EPEVTQTPSHQVTQMGQEVILRCVPISNHLYFYWYRQILGQKVEFLVSFYNNEISEKSEIFDDQFSVERPDGSNFTLKIRSTKLEDSAMYFCASSAGTSPFFGPGTRLTVL.

The genes are TRBV20-1 and TRBJ1-2; TRBD1 matches 8 bases. Germline loops: CDR1 DFQATT, CDR2 SNEGSKA (reference sequence). The CDR3 extends over 11 amino acids. The ends lost 8 bases at V and 13 bases at J; junction bases unmatched: 12. The CDR3 sequence: CSLRGRGLPTF. In DNA form, the CDR3 reads TGCAGTCTCAGGGGGCGCGGGCTCCCCACCTTC.

The chain employs TRBV6-1 and TRBJ1-3; D remains ambiguous. This CDR3 region has 16 residues. Per the germline V gene, CDR1 is MNHNS and CDR2 is SASEGT. Trimming removed 2 bases at V and 4 bases at J, with 15 bases between. The CDR3 reads CASSERVDLEGNTIYF. In DNA, the CDR3 is TGTGCCAGCAGTGAAAGGGTGGACCTTGAAGGAAACACCATATATTTT.

DNA of the CDR3: TGCGCCAGCAGCTTGGACGGGACAGGGGGAGAGCAGTACTTC. Its protein is CASSLDGTGGEQYF. This chain connects TRBV5-1 to TRBJ2-7, with 11 bases lining up with TRBD1. V dropped 0 bases and J dropped 7; count of bases not matched to a gene: 3. Germline V gene sequence: CDR1 SGHRS, CDR2 YFSETQ. The CDR3 runs 14 residues. Complete variable domain (other parts from reference TRBV5-1 and TRBJ2-7): KAGVTQTPRYLIKTRGQQVTLSCSPISGHRSVSWYQQTPGQGLQFLFEYFSETQRNKGNFPGRFSGRQFSNSRSEMNVSTLELGDSALYLCASSLDGTGGEQYFGPGTRLTVT.

This rearrangement joins TRBV25-1 to TRBJ1-1, with a tentative D call TRBD1 (6 bases). V was shortened by 4 bases and J by 6 bases, with 12 bases between the two germline ends. CDR1 and CDR2 from the germline V gene are MGHDK and SYGVNS. The CDR3 has 13 residues. The CDR3 spells CASSVGHLAEAFF. CDR3 DNA sequence: TGTGCCAGCAGTGTGGGACATCTCGCTGAAGCTTTCTTT.

The chain uses TRBV5-5 and TRBJ1-5; D might be TRBD1 (6 bases). From germline, CDR1 is SGHKS and CDR2 YYEKEE (reference sequence). The CDR3 is 16 amino acids. V lost 0 bases to trimming and J lost 5 bases, with 15 bases between them. The CDR3: CASSLARDRLYQPQHF. The CDR3 coding sequence is TGTGCCAGCAGCTTGGCCCGTGACAGGTTATATCAGCCCCAGCATTTT.

The rearrangement links TRBV10-2 to TRBJ2-3; D is possibly TRBD1 (6 bases). Trimming removed 6 bases at V and 0 bases at J, with 13 bases between. Looked up from germline, CDR1 is WSHSY and CDR2 is SAAADI. The CDR3 is made up of 15 amino acids. CDR3 nucleotide sequence: TGCGCCAGCAGCGCCTCAGGGGTTAGCACAGATACGCAGTATTTT. Its protein is CASSASGVSTDTQYF.

V usage is TRBV13 and J usage is TRBJ2-7; 7 bases are shared with TRBD1. V lost 2 bases, J lost 2 bases, and 3 bases stayed unmatched. The length of the CDR3 is 14 residues. Germline CDR1 is PRHDT and CDR2 is FYEKMQ (reference sequence). The CDR3 is CASSLRTGTYEQYF. In nucleotides, the CDR3 is TGTGCCAGCAGCTTACGGACAGGTACCTACGAGCAGTACTTC.

The chain is built from TRBV19 and TRBJ1-1; D is unclear. Germline lookup yields CDR1 LNHDA and CDR2 SQIVND (reference sequence). The CDR3 runs 13 residues. V lost 7 bases, J lost 1 base, and 10 bases lay in between. CDR3 residues: CASTAGTNTEAFF. CDR3 nucleotide sequence: TGTGCCAGTACCGCAGGAACGAACACTGAAGCTTTCTTT.

The V call is TRBV7-2, the J call TRBJ2-2; 7 bases are a match to TRBD2. The CDR3 sequence is 16 residues long. V was clipped by 1 base and J by 1 base; unmatched bases: 3. Germline CDR1 and CDR2: SGHTA and FQGNSA. Written as DNA, the CDR3 is TGTGCCAGCAGCTTAGAAGGCGGGAGGAACACCGGGGAGCTGTTTTTT. This sequence encodes CASSLEGGRNTGELFF.

V gene TRBV18 combines with J gene TRBJ2-1, with D possibly being TRBD2 (6 bases). Germline CDR1 is KGHSH and CDR2 is LQKENI. V lost 3 bases to trimming and J lost 3 bases, with 12 bases between them. This CDR3 spans 15 amino acids. The CDR3 is CASSPEGDFYNEQFF. The CDR3, as DNA: TGTGCCAGCTCACCCGAAGGGGACTTCTACAATGAGCAGTTCTTC.

This clone appeared once. The chain uses TRBV7-9 and TRBJ1-1; D call uncertain. This CDR3 is 12 amino acids long. Trimming stripped 8 bases from V and 3 bases from J, with 10 bases between. In germline, CDR1 is SEHNR, CDR2 FQNEAQ (reference sequence). CDR3 DNA sequence: TGTGCCAGCCGGGGAGGCTACACTGAAGCTTTCTTT. This encodes CASRGGYTEAFF.

Only one count was recorded for this clone. V gene TRBV19 combines with J gene TRBJ2-7; weak D call: TRBD2 (6 bases). CDR3 length equals 16 residues. The V gene's germline CDR1 is LNHDA and CDR2 SQIVND (reference sequence). The V and J ends lost 7 bases and 1 base respectively, with 20 bases between them. The CDR3: CASTPTGGERSYEQYF. CDR3 in DNA: TGTGCCAGTACCCCAACCGGGGGAGAGAGGTCCTACGAGCAGTACTTC.

The chain has TRBV5-1 and TRBJ2-7; D ambiguous. V was cut by 0 bases and J by 0 bases, with 7 bases left in between. Germline CDR1 is SGHRS and CDR2 is YFSETQ. There are 14 residues in the CDR3. CDR3 region: CASSLDQSSYEQYF. As DNA, the CDR3 is TGCGCCAGCAGCTTGGACCAGAGCTCCTACGAGCAGTACTTC. Drawing the rest from reference TRBV5-1 and TRBJ2-7, the complete variable domain is KAGVTQTPRYLIKTRGQQVTLSCSPISGHRSVSWYQQTPGQGLQFLFEYFSETQRNKGNFPGRFSGRQFSNSRSEMNVSTLELGDSALYLCASSLDQSSYEQYFGPGTRLTVT.

V is TRBV5-1 and J is TRBJ2-3; 10 bases line up with TRBD1. Germline loops: CDR1 SGHRS, CDR2 YFSETQ. CDR3 length: 19 residues. Trimming at V came to 2 bases and at J to 2 bases, leaving 14 bases not matched to a gene. The CDR3 loop reads CASSFPGTGAFPFTDTQYF. The CDR3 DNA reads as TGCGCCAGCAGCTTTCCCGGGACAGGGGCATTTCCTTTCACAGATACGCAGTATTTT.

The chain has TRBV7-9 and TRBJ2-1; possibly TRBD2 for D (5 bases). This CDR3 is 15 amino acids long. Germline values: CDR1 SEHNR, CDR2 FQNEAQ (reference sequence). With 4 bases removed from V and 4 bases from J, the gap between germline ends came to 14 bases. CDR3 in DNA: TGTGCCAGCAGCTCCTGGACTCTGGGTTACAATGAGCAGTTCTTC. As protein: CASSSWTLGYNEQFF.

This clone was seen just once. The chain recombines TRBV19 with TRBJ2-7, with a weak D call TRBD2 (6 bases). Germline V CDR1 and CDR2: LNHDA, SQIVND (reference sequence). The CDR3 is 16 residues long. Trimming stripped 3 bases from V and 3 bases from J, with 18 bases between. As DNA, the CDR3 is TGTGCCAGTAGTATGAGCCCGTCCGGGGGATACTACGAGCAGTACTTC. Translating gives CASSMSPSGGYYEQYF.

The V call is TRBV4-2, the J call TRBJ1-2; D is unclear. V was shortened by 1 base and J by 7 bases, with 19 bases between the two germline ends. Germline V gene sequence: CDR1 LGHNA, CDR2 YNFKEQ. The CDR3 runs 16 residues. CDR3: CASSQALHTLDAGYTF. The CDR3 DNA is TGTGCCAGCAGCCAAGCGTTACATACTCTGGACGCTGGCTACACCTTC.

Points on this clone: One junction end does not reproduce the germline sequence, and a read error may be involved. This sequence joins TRBV18 and TRBJ2-6, with D possibly TRBD1 on 5 matching bases. Germline CDR1 KGHSH, CDR2 LQKENI. This CDR3 region has 14 residues. The CDR3 DNA sequence: TGTGCCAGCTCACCAAACTCTGGGGCCAGCGTCCTGACTTTC. Its translation: CASSPNSGASVLTF.